These 11 T cell receptor beta chains share one sample of origin, sequenced in a study of spatial heterogeneity in lung cancer. Documented time point: sample taken at primary tumor resection. Frozen PBMC, nontumor lung or tumor provided whole RNA, which was sequenced unsorted. TCRdb passed the 5' RACE reads through MiXCR, listing each CDR3 protein once. The data hold roughly 4,600 distinct CDR3 sequences, with around 20% observed a single time. This sample comprised normal lung tissue next to the tumor, obtained at surgery. The receptors were sampled from a male donor with early-stage non-small cell lung cancer.

Sample share makes this clonotype medium-sized. This beta chain is an off-target read within a library intended for alpha chains, so its frequency means little. This chain uses TRBV2 with TRBJ2-7; 8 bases line up with TRBD1. The CDR3 is 17 residues long. V shed 0 bases and J 0 bases; nucleotides not matched to a gene: 7. Germline CDR1 reads SNHLY; CDR2 reads FYNNEI. CDR3 amino acids: CASSEARTGPSSYEQYF. The CDR3, as DNA: TGTGCCAGCAGTGAAGCGCGGACAGGGCCCAGCTCCTACGAGCAGTACTTC. Drawing the rest from reference TRBV2 and TRBJ2-7, the complete variable domain is EPEVTQTPSHQVTQMGQEVILRCVPISNHLYFYWYRQILGQKVEFLVSFYNNEISEKSEIFDDQFSVERPDGSNFTLKIRSTKLEDSAMYFCASSEARTGPSSYEQYFGPGTRLTVT.

This clonotype rates as medium-sized. Because this beta chain is a stray read in a library intended to capture alpha chains, its abundance should not be given much weight. V is TRBV7-2 and J is TRBJ2-5, with TRBD1 as a possible D gene (6 bases). CDR1 and CDR2 (germline): SGHTA, FQGNSA. The CDR3 extends over 14 amino acids. The V and J ends lost 5 bases and 6 bases respectively, with 16 bases between them. Here the CDR3 DNA reads TGTGCCAGCAGCCTGATGCAGGGGAAACAGACCCAGTACTTC. It is translated as CASSLMQGKQTQYF.

Details on this clonotype: This beta chain turned up in a library designed for alpha chains; as an off-target read, its abundance says little. The chain is built from TRBV12-3 or TRBV12-4 and TRBJ2-1; D gene uncertain. The CDR3 totals 12 residues. The germline V and J ends were trimmed by 5 bases and 7 bases, with 9 bases remaining between them. The CDR3 here is CASSPRSNEQFF. CDR3 bases: TGTGCCAGCAGTCCGAGGAGTAATGAGCAGTTCTTC.

This clonotype was seen more than once but under ten times. This beta chain is an off-target read within a library intended for alpha chains, so its frequency means little. The chain joins TRBV19 to TRBJ2-3, with 11 bases fitting TRBD2. This CDR3 is 16 amino acids long. CDR1 LNHDA and CDR2 SQIVND come from the germline V gene (reference sequence). V shed 5 bases, J shed 1 base, and the junction held 5 bases outside the gene matches. CDR3 sequence reads: CASSVGLAGRTDTQYF. CDR3 bases: TGTGCCAGTAGTGTTGGACTAGCGGGCCGCACAGATACGCAGTATTTT.

Comment on this clonotype: This beta chain lies outside the target of a library built for alpha chains; its clone size means little. V gene TRBV5-6 combines with J gene TRBJ2-3; no reliable D call. Trimming stripped 0 bases from V and 6 bases from J, with 11 bases between. The germline V gene has CDR1 SGHDT and CDR2 YYEEEE. This CDR3 is built from 14 residues. CDR3 protein: CASSLVGSEDTQYF. DNA of the CDR3: TGTGCCAGCAGCTTGGTGGGTTCCGAGGATACGCAGTATTTT.

This clonotype was counted at least ten times. This beta chain is an unintended read in a library built for alpha chains; its size means little. The chain employs TRBV20-1 and TRBJ1-6; no clear D gene. There are 15 residues in the CDR3. Germline V gene lookup returns CDR1 DFQATT and CDR2 SNEGSKA (reference sequence). V was shortened by 4 bases and J by 3 bases, with 13 bases between the two germline ends. The CDR3 DNA follows: TGCAGTGCTAATAGGCAGGCAGGCTATAATTCACCCCTCCACTTT. This gives the protein CSANRQAGYNSPLHF.

This clonotype is categorized as medium-sized. The library was prepared for alpha chains; this beta chain is a stray read, so its frequency means little. The J gene is TRBJ2-5, the V gene TRBV5-1; possible D gene TRBD1, 6 bases. The germline V and J ends were trimmed by 0 bases and 3 bases, with 9 bases remaining between them. The CDR3 consists of 14 residues. Germline CDR1 and CDR2: SGHRS and YFSETQ. The CDR3 coding sequence is TGCGCCAGCAGCTTGGTCCCAGGGGAAGAGACCCAGTACTTC. This codes for CASSLVPGEETQYF.

This clonotype was counted a few times. In a library made to pick up alpha chains, this beta chain is a stray read with a size that means little. The chain joins TRBV2 to TRBJ2-3; 7 bases are a match to TRBD2. V lost 9 bases and J lost 1; bases outside the gene matches: 4. The length of the CDR3 is 13 residues. Germline V gene data show CDR1 as SNHLY and CDR2 as FYNNEI. The CDR3, as DNA: TGTGCCAGTTTAAGCGGGGGCACAGATACGCAGTATTTT. Translated, it gives CASLSGGTDTQYF.

Concerning this clonotype: This beta chain is an unintended read in a library built for alpha chains; its size means little. The rearrangement links TRBV7-2 to TRBJ2-3; D perhaps matches TRBD1 (5 bases). Germline CDR1 reads SGHTA; CDR2 reads FQGNSA. V was cut by 2 bases and J by 6 bases, with 9 bases left in between. This CDR3 contains 13 residues. CDR3 sequence (DNA): TGTGCCAGCAGCTTAACCAGGGCCGATACGCAGTATTTT. Protein product: CASSLTRADTQYF.

This clonotype showed up many times. This beta chain was picked up by a library intended for alpha chains and is off target, so its count carries little meaning. The CDR3 region has the DNA TGCAGTCAGACTAGCGTGGCCTACGAGCAGTACTTC. Encoded protein: CSQTSVAYEQYF. The chain carries TRBV20-1 and TRBJ2-7; TRBD2 matches at 8 bases. Per germline, CDR1 DFQATT and CDR2 SNEGSKA (reference sequence). This CDR3 contains 12 residues. Trimming removed 8 bases from V and 2 bases from J; junction bases left unmatched: 5.

This clonotype was counted many times. Little can be read into the size of this beta chain, an off-target read in a library designed for alpha chains. V is TRBV7-8 and J is TRBJ2-7; 7 positions match TRBD1. This CDR3 is built from 18 residues. V shed 4 bases, J shed 0 bases, and the junction held 15 bases outside the gene matches. CDR1 and CDR2 from the germline V gene are SGHVS and FQNEAQ. CDR3 sequence: CASSSTTGAEPSSYEQYV. CDR3 bases: TGTGCCAGCAGCTCTACTACAGGGGCCGAACCGAGCTCCTACGAGCAGTACGTC.